The 10 T cell receptor beta chains in this list originate from one sample, sequenced in a study of spatial heterogeneity in lung cancer. Time point described: sample taken at primary tumor resection. In each case, whole RNA from tumor, nontumor lung or frozen PBMC was sequenced unsorted. TCRdb re-called the 5' RACE reads with MiXCR, one entry per CDR3 protein. This table holds under 40,000 distinct CDR3 sequences, 4% to 6% found once. The sample was PBMCs, taken at surgery. These receptors originate from a female donor with early-stage non-small cell lung cancer.

This clonotype was counted many times. The J gene is TRBJ2-7, the V gene TRBV9, with D tentatively TRBD1 or TRBD2 (5 bases each). There are 15 residues in the CDR3. CDR1 is SGDLS and CDR2 is YYNGEE in the germline V gene. With 3 bases removed from V and 0 bases from J, the gap between germline ends came to 13 bases. The CDR3 coding sequence is TGTGCCAGCAGCGCGGGACCAGACCCCTCCTACGAGCAGTACTTC. It codes for CASSAGPDPSYEQYF.

This clonotype was detected many times. The rearrangement uses TRBV7-9 and TRBJ2-2; possibly TRBD1 for D (5 bases). This CDR3 contains 14 residues. Trimming stripped 5 bases from V and 4 bases from J, with 11 bases between. The germline V gene has CDR1 SEHNR and CDR2 FQNEAQ (reference sequence). The CDR3 here is CASSTGVPTGELFF. CDR3 DNA: TGTGCCAGCAGCACAGGAGTCCCCACCGGGGAGCTGTTTTTT. Full variable domain (rest looked up from reference TRBV7-9 and TRBJ2-2): DTGVSQNPRHKITKRGQNVTFRCDPISEHNRLYWYRQTLGQGPEFLTYFQNEAQLEKSRLLSDRFSAERPKGSFSTLEIQRTEQGDSAMYLCASSTGVPTGELFFGEGSRLTVL.

This clonotype was picked up many times. V and J are TRBV4-1 and TRBJ2-5; D uncertain. This CDR3 has 15 residues. CDR1 and CDR2 from the germline V gene are MGHRA and YSYEKL. Trimming took off 1 base at V and 2 bases at J, with 11 bases between the two ends. The DNA for the CDR3 is TGCGCCAGCAGCCAAGTGGCGATAGGACAAGAGACCCAGTACTTC. Amino acid sequence: CASSQVAIGQETQYF.

This clonotype was recorded many times. The V call is TRBV29-1, the J call TRBJ2-7; D gene ambiguous. Trimming left V 4 bases short and J 1 base short, with 11 bases between. The CDR3 is 13 residues long. Per germline, CDR1 SQVTM and CDR2 ANQGSEA. The CDR3 loop reads CSVAPAASYEQYF. The CDR3 DNA sequence: TGCAGCGTTGCGCCCGCGGCTTCCTACGAGCAGTACTTC.

This clonotype was counted at least ten times. The chain is built from TRBV10-3 and TRBJ1-2; no reliable D call. The germline gives CDR1 ENHRY, CDR2 SYGVKD. The V gene lost 2 bases and the J gene lost 0 bases, with 7 bases spanning the gap. This CDR3 is 14 amino acids long. The CDR3 here is CAISEVSSNYGYTF. The CDR3 DNA reads TGTGCCATCAGTGAGGTTAGCTCTAACTATGGCTACACCTTC.

This clonotype showed up many times. V is TRBV20-1 and J is TRBJ2-1, with D uncertain. Trimming removed 5 bases from V and 0 bases from J, with 5 bases in between. Germline V lookup: CDR1 DFQATT, CDR2 SNEGSKA (reference sequence). The CDR3 runs 12 residues. Here the CDR3 reads CSAHSSYNEQFF. The CDR3, as DNA: TGCAGTGCTCATAGCTCCTACAATGAGCAGTTCTTC.

This clonotype showed up many times. The chain uses TRBV15 and TRBJ1-1; possibly TRBD1 for D (6 bases). The CDR3 contains 15 residues. Germline-derived CDR1 and CDR2 are LNHNV and YYDKDF (reference sequence). V gave up 1 base and J gave up 6 bases, with 15 bases separating them. The CDR3 loop is CATSRGFQGRAEAFF. Here the CDR3 DNA reads TGTGCCACCAGCAGAGGTTTTCAGGGGAGGGCTGAAGCTTTCTTT.

Comment on this clonotype: This could be a read error, since a much larger clone is one nucleotide away. The gene calls are TRBV29-1 and TRBJ1-2; the match to TRBD1 covers 9 bases. CDR1 and CDR2 (germline): SQVTM, ANQGSEA. The junction had 13 bases not matched to a gene; V was cut back by 7 bases and J by 4 bases. CDR3 length equals 15 residues. The CDR3: CSEIMGQGSSYGYTF. The CDR3 bases are TGCAGCGAGATAATGGGACAGGGCTCGAGCTATGGCTACACCTTC.

This clonotype appeared many times. For the CDR3, the DNA is TGTGCCAGCAGCTTAGCTACGGGCACAGATACGCAGTATTTT. This gives the protein CASSLATGTDTQYF. V is TRBV7-2 and J is TRBJ2-3; D gene ambiguous. This CDR3 comprises 14 residues. CDR1 and CDR2 from the germline V gene are SGHTA and FQGNSA. V was trimmed by 0 bases and J by 1 base, leaving 5 bases between them.

This clonotype was seen at least ten times. V gene TRBV9 combines with J gene TRBJ2-5; TRBD2 aligns across 9 bases. The CDR3 covers 15 residues. V trimming: 4 bases; J trimming: 5 bases; junction bases outside the gene matches: 9. Germline values: CDR1 SGDLS, CDR2 YYNGEE. CDR3 sequence reads: CASSPSSGGVETQYF. In DNA, the CDR3 is TGTGCCAGCAGCCCCAGTAGCGGGGGAGTGGAGACCCAGTACTTC.